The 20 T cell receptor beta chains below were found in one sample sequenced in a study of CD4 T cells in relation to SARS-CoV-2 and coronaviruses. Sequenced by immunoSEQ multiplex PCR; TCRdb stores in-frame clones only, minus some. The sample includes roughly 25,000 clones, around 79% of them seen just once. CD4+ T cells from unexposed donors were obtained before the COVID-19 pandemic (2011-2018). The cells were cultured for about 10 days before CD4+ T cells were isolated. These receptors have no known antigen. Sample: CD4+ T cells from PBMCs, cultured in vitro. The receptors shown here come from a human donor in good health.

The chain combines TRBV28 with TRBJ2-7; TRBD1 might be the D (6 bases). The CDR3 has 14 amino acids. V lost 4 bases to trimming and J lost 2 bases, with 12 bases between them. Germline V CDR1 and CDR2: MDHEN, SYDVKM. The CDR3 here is CASSSVDRPYEQYF. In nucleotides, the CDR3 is TGTGCCAGCAGTTCCGTCGACAGGCCCTACGAGCAGTACTTC.

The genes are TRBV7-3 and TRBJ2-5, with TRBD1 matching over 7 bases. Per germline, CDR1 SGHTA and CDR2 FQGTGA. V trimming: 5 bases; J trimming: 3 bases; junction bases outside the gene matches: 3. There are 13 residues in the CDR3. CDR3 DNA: TGTGCCAGCAGCGCGGACAGGAAAGAGACCCAGTACTTC. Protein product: CASSADRKETQYF.

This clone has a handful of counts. CDR3 amino acids: CASHQGMMGQPQHF. The CDR3 DNA reads as TGTGCCAGCCACCAGGGGATGATGGGGCAGCCCCAGCATTTT. The chain uses TRBV2 and TRBJ1-5; D possibly corresponds to TRBD1 (6 bases). CDR3 length: 14 residues. Trimming took 8 bases from V and 7 from J, leaving 18 bases between them. The V gene's germline CDR1 is SNHLY and CDR2 FYNNEI.

As DNA, the CDR3 is TGCGCCAGCAGCGACCCAGGACGCGCGAACACCGGGGAGCTGTTTTTT. This sequence encodes CASSDPGRANTGELFF. The genes are TRBV10-1 and TRBJ2-2; D remains ambiguous. This CDR3 is 16 amino acids long. V dropped 6 bases and J dropped 0 bases, with 14 bases sitting between them. Germline CDR1 reads WNHNN; CDR2 reads SYGVQD (reference sequence).

CDR3 sequence reads: CDIISTDTQYF. CDR3 DNA: TGTGATATTATCTCCACAGATACGCAGTATTTT. This chain uses TRBV6-6 with TRBJ2-3, with D uncertain. From germline, CDR1 is MNHNY and CDR2 SVGAGI (reference sequence). The CDR3 length is 11 residues.

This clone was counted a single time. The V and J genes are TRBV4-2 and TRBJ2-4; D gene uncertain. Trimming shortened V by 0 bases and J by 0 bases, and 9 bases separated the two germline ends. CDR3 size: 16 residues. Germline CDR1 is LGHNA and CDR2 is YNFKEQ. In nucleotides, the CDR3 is TGTGCCAGCAGCCAAGATCTTGCGTTAGCCAAAAACATTCAGTACTTC. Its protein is CASSQDLALAKNIQYF.

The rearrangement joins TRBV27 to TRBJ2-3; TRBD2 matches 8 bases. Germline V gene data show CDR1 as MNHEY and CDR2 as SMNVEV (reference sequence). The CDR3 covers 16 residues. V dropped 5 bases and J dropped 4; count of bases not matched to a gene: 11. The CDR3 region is CASSLRAGVRADTQYF. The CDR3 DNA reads TGTGCCAGCAGTCTCCGAGCGGGAGTTCGGGCAGATACGCAGTATTTT.

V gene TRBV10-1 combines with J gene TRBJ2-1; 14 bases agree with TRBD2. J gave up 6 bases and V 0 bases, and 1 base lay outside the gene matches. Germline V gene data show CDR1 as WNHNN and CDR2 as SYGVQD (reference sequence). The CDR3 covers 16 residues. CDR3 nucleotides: TGCGCCAGCAGTGAGTCAGGGACTAGCGGGAGCAATGAGCAGTTCTTC. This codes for CASSESGTSGSNEQFF.

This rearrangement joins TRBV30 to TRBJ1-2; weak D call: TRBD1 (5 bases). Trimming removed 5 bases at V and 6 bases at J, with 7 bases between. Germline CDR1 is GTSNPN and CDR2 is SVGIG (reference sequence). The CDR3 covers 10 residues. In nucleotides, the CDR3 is TGTGCCTGGGGGGGGGATGGCTACACCTTC. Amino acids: CAWGGDGYTF.

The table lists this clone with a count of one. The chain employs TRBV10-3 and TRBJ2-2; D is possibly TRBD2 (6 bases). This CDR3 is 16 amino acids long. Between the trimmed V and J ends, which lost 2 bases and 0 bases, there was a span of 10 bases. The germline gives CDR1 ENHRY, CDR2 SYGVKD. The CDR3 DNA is TGTGCCATCAGTGAGGATAGCGGTGCGAACACCGGGGAGCTGTTTTTT. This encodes CAISEDSGANTGELFF.

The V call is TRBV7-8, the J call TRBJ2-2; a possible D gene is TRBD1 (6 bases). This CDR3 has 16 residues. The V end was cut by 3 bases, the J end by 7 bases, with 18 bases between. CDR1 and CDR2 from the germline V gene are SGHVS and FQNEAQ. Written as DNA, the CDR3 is TGTGCCAGCAGCTTTGACAGGCGTGTGCCGAACGGGGAGCTGTTTTTT. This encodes CASSFDRRVPNGELFF.

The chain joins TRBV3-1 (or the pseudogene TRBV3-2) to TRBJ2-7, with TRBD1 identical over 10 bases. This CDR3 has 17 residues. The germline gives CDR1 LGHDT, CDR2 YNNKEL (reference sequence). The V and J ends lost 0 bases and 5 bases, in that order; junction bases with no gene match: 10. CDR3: CASSQEVRTGGFDEQYF. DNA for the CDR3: TGTGCCAGCAGCCAAGAGGTCAGGACAGGGGGTTTCGACGAGCAGTACTTC.

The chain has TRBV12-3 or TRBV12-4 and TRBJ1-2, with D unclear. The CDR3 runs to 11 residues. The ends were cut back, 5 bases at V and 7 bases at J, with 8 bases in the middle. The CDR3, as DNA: TGTGCCAGCAGTGCCGAGGGTGGCTACACCTTC. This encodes CASSAEGGYTF.

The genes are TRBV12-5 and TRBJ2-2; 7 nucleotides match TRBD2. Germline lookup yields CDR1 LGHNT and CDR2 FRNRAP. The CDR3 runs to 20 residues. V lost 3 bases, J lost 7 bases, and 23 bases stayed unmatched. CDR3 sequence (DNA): TGTGCTAGTGGTTTAGTCAACCCCGGGACTACCATCAGGAGGGGCGGGGAGCTGTTTTTT. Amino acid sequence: CASGLVNPGTTIRRGGELFF.

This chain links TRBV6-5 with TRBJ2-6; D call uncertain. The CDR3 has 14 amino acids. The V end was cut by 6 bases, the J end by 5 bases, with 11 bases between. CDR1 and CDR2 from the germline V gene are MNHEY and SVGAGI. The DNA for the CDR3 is TGTGCCAGCAGCGGTCCCGCACGGGCCAACGTCCTGACTTTC. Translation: CASSGPARANVLTF.

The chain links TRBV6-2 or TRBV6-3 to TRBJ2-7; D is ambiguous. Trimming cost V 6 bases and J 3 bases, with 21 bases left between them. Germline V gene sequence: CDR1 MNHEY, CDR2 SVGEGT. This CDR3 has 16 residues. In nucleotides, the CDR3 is TGTGCCAGCAGCCCTGTCGCAGCCTTTTTGATCTACGAGCAGTACTTC. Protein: CASSPVAAFLIYEQYF.

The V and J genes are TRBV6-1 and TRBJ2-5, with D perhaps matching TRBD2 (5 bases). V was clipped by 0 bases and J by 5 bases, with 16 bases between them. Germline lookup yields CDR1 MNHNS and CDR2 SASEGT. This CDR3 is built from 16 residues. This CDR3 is CASSEAGGMGFETQYF. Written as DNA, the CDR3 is TGTGCCAGCAGTGAAGCAGGAGGTATGGGGTTTGAGACCCAGTACTTC.

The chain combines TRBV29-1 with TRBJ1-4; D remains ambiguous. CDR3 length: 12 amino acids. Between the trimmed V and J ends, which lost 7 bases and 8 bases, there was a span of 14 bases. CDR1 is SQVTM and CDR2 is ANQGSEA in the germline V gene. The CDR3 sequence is CSAIGVWEKLFF. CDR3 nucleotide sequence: TGCAGCGCAATCGGGGTTTGGGAAAAACTGTTTTTT.

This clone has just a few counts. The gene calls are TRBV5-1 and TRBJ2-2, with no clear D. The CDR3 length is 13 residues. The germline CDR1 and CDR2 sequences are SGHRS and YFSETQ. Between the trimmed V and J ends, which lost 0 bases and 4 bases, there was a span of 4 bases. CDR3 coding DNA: TGCGCCAGCAGCTTGGTTGTCACCGGGGAGCTGTTTTTT. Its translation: CASSLVVTGELFF.

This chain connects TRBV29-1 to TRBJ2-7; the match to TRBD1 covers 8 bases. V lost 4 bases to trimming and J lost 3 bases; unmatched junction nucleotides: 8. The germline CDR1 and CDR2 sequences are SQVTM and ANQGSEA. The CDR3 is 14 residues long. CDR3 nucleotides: TGCAGCGTTGTTCCCGGGACAGGCTACTACGAGCAGTACTTC. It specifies CSVVPGTGYYEQYF.